The T cell receptor beta chain described here comes from a study of OX40 agonist ivuxolimab in advanced cancers. Germline V gene lookup returns CDR1 SEHNR and CDR2 FQNEAQ (reference sequence). The CDR3 sequence is 16 residues long. V dropped 0 bases and J dropped 7 bases, with 16 bases sitting between them. Sequencing was performed with immunoSEQ multiplex PCR; in TCRdb, only in-frame clones are kept and a portion is missing. The profile shows 30,000 to 35,000 clones, about 80% of them singletons. The clonotype was recovered from an adult with an advanced solid tumor such as melanoma, head and neck, liver or kidney cancer. This chain uses TRBV7-9 with TRBJ2-1; perhaps TRBD1 as D (5 bases). The specimen comprised CD4+ or CD8+ T cells sorted from blood, sampled in a trial of the OX40 agonist ivuxolimab. CDR3 protein: CASSLALGQGRNEQFF. The CDR3 region has the DNA TGTGCCAGCAGCTTAGCGCTTGGGCAGGGTCGAAATGAGCAGTTCTTC. The full variable domain, with the rest looked up from reference TRBV7-9 and TRBJ2-1, is DTGVSQNPRHKITKRGQNVTFRCDPISEHNRLYWYRQTLGQGPEFLTYFQNEAQLEKSRLLSDRFSAERPKGSFSTLEIQRTEQGDSAMYLCASSLALGQGRNEQFFGPGTRLTVL.